Included here is one T cell receptor beta chain sequence, with context. Its antigen is currently not known. Base qualities are not provided; no much larger clone lies one nucleotide away. This sample was included in a study of cytomegalovirus exposure and HLA in healthy donors listed by TCRdb under 2017. With respect to the entire study: An earlier analysis of more than 550 of the donors reported 276 Gb of sequence data and 117 million unique TCR beta sequences obtained from approximately 180 million T cells. An early release that covered 640 HLA-typed donors contained approximately 300 gigabases of sequencing data and tens of millions of unique TCR sequences. Among the roughly 400 genotyped donors, under 90% belonged to the genetic ancestry cluster associated with self-reported Caucasian donors. The study aimed to test whether cataloging public T cell receptors could reveal signatures of past pathogen exposure. Using immunosequencing, the study profiled T cell repertoires from 640 or so subjects and related those repertoires to cytomegalovirus serostatus. A separate validation cohort of 100 to 150 different subjects was used in addition to the 666-subject first cohort. High-throughput TCR immunosequencing, statistical association of individual TCRs with disease status, and machine learning were combined to predict cytomegalovirus infection status. To study patterns of TCR occurrence, a later analysis re-analyzed previously published TCR beta repertoires from hundreds of donors and added high-resolution HLA genotyping. In the later analysis, no new phenotypic data were used to find candidate immune exposures; instead, reliance was placed on TCR beta sequences and their occurrence across donors. In an earlier analysis of a few hundred of the donors, high-throughput TCR beta sequencing was used to judge whether each TCR beta V gene segment behaved as functional or pseudogenic. Donor age, sex, ethnicity and CMV serostatus were compiled together with the repertoire data. Genome-wide SNP genotypes for about 60% of the 666 donors were used in a later genetic analysis, which treated that subset as a discovery cohort. Every repertoire in the discovery cohort had been generated on one and the same sequencing platform. Both class I and class II loci were covered by HLA typing, at four-digit resolution. Typing coverage differed by locus: A, B, C, DRB1 and DQB1 were typed in roughly 629-640 donors, DQA1 in about 510, DPA1 in some 570, and DPB1 in 472. Because of strong linkage in the cohort, roughly five DR-DQ haplotypes were treated as single units for association and clustering. Among a few hundred genotyped donors of the cohort, an average of approximately 230,000 unique TCR beta nucleotide sequences were sequenced per donor, around 18% of them non-productive.

V is reduced by 7 bases and J by 2 bases, leaving a spacing of 16 bases between them. According to the germline V gene, CDR1 reads SNHLY and CDR2 reads FYNNEI. The CDR3 runs 15 residues from the cysteine to the phenylalanine. Kept here is only the CDR3 DNA, which spans 45 bases and is read in frame from base 1. Study-wide conclusions, independent of this receptor: This cohort had only TCR beta chains sequenced, and the lack of alpha or paired-chain data limited which features could be detected. A total of 164 TCR beta chains were listed by the study as associated with cytomegalovirus. A later analysis found that TCR association rates varied across HLA loci, with DRB1 alleles showing the most associated TCRs and HLA-C alleles the fewest. Because HLA typing was unavailable for some donors at each locus, only the typed subset was used in association tests. A further reported finding was that TCR beta sequences accurately predicted the HLA-A and HLA-B alleles for most subjects in the first cohort. In a later analysis, most CMV-associated TCR beta chains were found to appear HLA-restricted, with HLA associations seemingly driven largely by CMV exposure. Sequencing depth was assumed to be roughly uniform across donors in the presence/absence analyses, though that assumption may not hold. Specific HLA alleles were associated with about 17,000 TCR beta sequences at a false discovery rate of 0.05 in a later analysis. Linkage disequilibrium might explain the correlated functional status among segregating V segments, but an unknown experimental factor could not be excluded. In a later genetic analysis, fewer N-insertions in productive TCRs were reported among donors in an Asian-associated ancestry cluster than the approximately 670-donor mean. In a later analysis, HLA-associated TCR beta chains showed more clonal expansion and lower generation probabilities than non-associated chains that were equally common. It was suggested by the authors that the approach could potentially be generalized to other disease states and immunological phenotypes. A group of highly shared sequence variants was considered likely to be a technical artifact of the sequencing pipeline. While some public TCRs were present in many individuals, most TCR sequences turned up only very rarely across donors. CMV serostatus was the only immune exposure information available for the cohort. Because the 87-base-pair reads could not distinguish some IMGT-functional V segments, including TRBV6-2 and TRBV6-3, those segments were excluded. According to a later analysis, parvovirus B19, influenza, CMV and Epstein-Barr virus appeared linked to several top co-occurrence clusters. In an earlier analysis of some 640 of the donors, most TCR beta V segments were observed in productive rearrangements about 90% or about 30% of the time, broadly matching IMGT annotations. In a later genetic analysis, a missense DCLRE1C variant was associated with V-gene and J-gene trimming of TCR beta chains, and the association was replicated in an independent cohort. Cytomegalovirus status was reported to be diagnosed by the classifier with high specificity and sensitivity in both the original and validation cohorts. When HLA alleles, especially DR and DQ, strongly co-occurred, attributing TCR associations to individual alleles was difficult. A few of the identified cytomegalovirus-associated TCR beta chains were confirmed in vitro to be specific for cytomegalovirus antigens. The earlier analysis of 587 of the donors excluded roughly 17 rarely observed V segments, including chromosome 9 orphons, because counts were too low.

The method was the immunoSEQ multiplex PCR assay. The multiplex PCR relied on a mix of 60 forward primers for TCR Vbeta segments and 13 reverse primers for TCR Jbeta segments. The CDR3 region of rearranged TCR beta genes was amplified from genomic DNA with a multiplex PCR assay. Amplified TCR beta libraries were sequenced as 87-base-pair reads on the Illumina HiSeq System. Under the source paper's analysis protocol: A later analysis counted approximately 74 million unique TCR beta chains across the 666 repertoires, and approximately 11 million of these chains were shared by at least two donors. A nearest-neighbor algorithm error-corrected the raw reads and collapsed the reads into unique sequences, merging closely related sequences to remove PCR and sequencing errors. Alignment of CDR3 sequences to IMGT reference sequences was used to assign V, D and J gene segments. Each retained sequence needed at least a six-nucleotide match to both a V gene segment and a J gene segment. A rearrangement counted as productive if the CDR3 had no stop codons and remained in frame with V and J, and every other rearrangement counted as non-productive. Following IMGT convention, CDR3 was defined as the stretch from the second conserved V-encoded cysteine up to the conserved J-encoded phenylalanine. The earlier analysis of about 560 of the donors excluded any sequence lacking an unambiguous match to a single V gene segment. In an earlier analysis of 450 to 750 of the donors, a V segment was called functional when productive rearrangements were above 56.7%, and segregating when the standard deviation between donors exceeded 5%. A statistical classification framework was built for diagnosing cytomegalovirus status from the catalog of TCR beta chain sequences. In a later analysis, V and J genes were assigned by comparing TCR nucleotide sequences against IMGT/GENE-DB human TR gene sequences. In a later analysis, CDR3 sequences and most-parsimonious VDJ recombination scenarios were assigned using the TCRdist pipeline. A later analysis defined each TCR beta chain by its CDR3 amino acid sequence plus V-gene family, and excluded reads lacking a unique V-gene family. As a way to deal with suspected cross-contamination and a sequencing artifact, a later analysis dropped over 550 nucleotide sequences that were highly shared and had low generation probability. In a later analysis, a clonal expansion index was calculated for each public chain from normalized within-repertoire ranks of inferred template counts. Generation probabilities in a later analysis came from a VDJ recombination model fitted to out-of-frame rearrangements, and those results were checked against IGoR. In a later analysis, TCR-TCR, TCR-HLA and TCR-CMV co-occurrence was scored with hypergeometric tests, and a repertoire-size bias correction was applied to TCR pairs. In a later analysis, false discovery rates were estimated by permuting HLA or CMV assignments 20 times. In a later analysis, co-occurring TCRs were grouped with DBSCAN, and TCRdist sequence similarity was added when clustering was performed within HLA-allele-positive subsets. For co-occurrence clustering, repertoires with fewer than 30,000 or more than 120,000 public chains were excluded, along with a handful of repertoires with anomalous nucleotide sharing. Held by TCRdb, this immuneACCESS table contains in-frame sequences only and omits some clones. Under half of the omission traces to an unresolved V gene where checked; the cause of the rest is unknown. Clone size and V and J calls were adopted from that table, with D and trimming inferred from the DNA. This sample gives about 90,000 clones in total; less than 80% of them show up just once. Jointly, the top ten make up 20% to 25% of the sample.

The cohort comprised some 730 healthy bone marrow donors. All cohort members were sampled while nominally healthy, although unrecorded immune exposures were likely present. The donor tested CMV seropositive, placing the donor among the 289 seropositive members of the cohort. Every donor gave a peripheral blood sample, and the peripheral blood mononuclear cells from that sample were used for TCR beta sequencing. The Qiagen DNeasy Blood Extraction Kit was used to extract genomic DNA from the blood cell samples. The rearrangement combines TRBV2 with TRBJ2-3, with TRBD2 perhaps the D gene, on 6 matching bases. This TCR was sampled from a woman between 45 and 65 years old in good health and CMV-seropositive. The sample consisted of PBMCs. The bases read TGTGCCAGCAAGCCGGGAGACAGCTACACAGATACGCAGTATTTT. The resulting protein is CASKPGDSYTDTQYF.